Given below is one T cell receptor beta chain in context. The antigen is not known. Per the germline V gene, CDR1 is MDHEN and CDR2 is SYDVKM. The CDR3 is made up of 13 amino acids. Trimming took 8 bases from V and 3 from J, leaving 14 bases between them. The sample is drawn from a study of cytomegalovirus exposure and HLA in healthy donors. Regarding the study as a whole: The only immune exposure information that was available was CMV serostatus.

With 60 Vbeta and 13 Jbeta primers, the PCR was carried out. The data were produced by immunoSEQ multiplex PCR, yet TCRdb's version contains in-frame clones alone and is incomplete. In the table there are roughly 150,000 clones, roughly 70% of which are singletons. Sequencing was carried out using PBMCs. The sequence came from a man aged 25-45 years in good health and CMV-seropositive. This rearrangement joins TRBV28 to TRBJ2-7; no clear D gene. This CDR3 is CASQSSRIYEQYF. The CDR3 DNA sequence: TGTGCCAGCCAATCATCTAGGATCTACGAGCAGTACTTC.